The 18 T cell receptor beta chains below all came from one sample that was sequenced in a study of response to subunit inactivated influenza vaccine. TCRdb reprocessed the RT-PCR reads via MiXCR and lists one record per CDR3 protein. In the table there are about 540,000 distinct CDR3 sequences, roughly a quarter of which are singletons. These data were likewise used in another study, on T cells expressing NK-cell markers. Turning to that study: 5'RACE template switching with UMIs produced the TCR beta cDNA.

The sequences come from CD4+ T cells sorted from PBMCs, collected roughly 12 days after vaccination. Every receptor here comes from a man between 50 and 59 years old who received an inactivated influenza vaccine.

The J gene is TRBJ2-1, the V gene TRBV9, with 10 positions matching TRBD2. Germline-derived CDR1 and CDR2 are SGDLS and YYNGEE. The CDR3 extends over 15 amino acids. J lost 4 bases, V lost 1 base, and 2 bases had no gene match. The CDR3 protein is CASSVRAGGYNEQFF. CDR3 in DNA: TGTGCCAGCAGCGTAAGAGCGGGAGGGTACAATGAGCAGTTCTTC.

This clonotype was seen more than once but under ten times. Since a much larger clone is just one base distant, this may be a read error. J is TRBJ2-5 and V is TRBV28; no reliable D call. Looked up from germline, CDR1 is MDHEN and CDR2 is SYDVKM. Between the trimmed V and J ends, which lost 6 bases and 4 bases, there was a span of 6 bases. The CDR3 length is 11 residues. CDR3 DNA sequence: TGTGCCAGCAGCCAACTAGAGACCCAGTACTTC. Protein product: CASSQLETQYF.

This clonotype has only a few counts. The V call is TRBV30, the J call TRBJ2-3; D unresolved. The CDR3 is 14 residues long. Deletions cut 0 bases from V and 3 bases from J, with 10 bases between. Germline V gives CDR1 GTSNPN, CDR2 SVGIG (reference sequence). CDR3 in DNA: TGTGCCTGGAGTGTACAAACAGTAACAGATACGCAGTATTTT. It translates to CAWSVQTVTDTQYF.

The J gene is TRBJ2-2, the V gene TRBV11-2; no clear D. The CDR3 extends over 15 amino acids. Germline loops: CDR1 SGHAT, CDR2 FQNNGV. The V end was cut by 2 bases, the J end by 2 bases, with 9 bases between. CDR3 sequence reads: CASSLFVPNTGELFF. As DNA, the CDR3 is TGTGCCAGCAGCTTATTTGTGCCAAACACCGGGGAGCTGTTTTTT.

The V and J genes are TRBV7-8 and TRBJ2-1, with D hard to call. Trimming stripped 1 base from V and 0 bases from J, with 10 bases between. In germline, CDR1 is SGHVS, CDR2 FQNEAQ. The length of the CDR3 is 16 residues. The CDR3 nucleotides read TGTGCCAGCAGCTTAGGACCGCTGAGCTCCTACAATGAGCAGTTCTTC. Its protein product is CASSLGPLSSYNEQFF.

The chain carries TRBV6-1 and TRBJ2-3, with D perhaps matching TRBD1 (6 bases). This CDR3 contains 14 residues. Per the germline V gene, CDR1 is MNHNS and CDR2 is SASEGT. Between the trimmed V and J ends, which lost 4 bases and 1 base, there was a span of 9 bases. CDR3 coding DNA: TGTGCCAGCAGTGGACGGACAGGCACAGATACGCAGTATTTT. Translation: CASSGRTGTDTQYF.

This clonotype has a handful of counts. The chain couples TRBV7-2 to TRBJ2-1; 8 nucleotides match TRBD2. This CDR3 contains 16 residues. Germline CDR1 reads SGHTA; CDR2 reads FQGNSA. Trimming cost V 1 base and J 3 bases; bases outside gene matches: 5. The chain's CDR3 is CASSLGLARRYNEQFF. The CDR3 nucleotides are TGTGCCAGCAGCTTAGGACTAGCGAGACGCTACAATGAGCAGTTCTTC.

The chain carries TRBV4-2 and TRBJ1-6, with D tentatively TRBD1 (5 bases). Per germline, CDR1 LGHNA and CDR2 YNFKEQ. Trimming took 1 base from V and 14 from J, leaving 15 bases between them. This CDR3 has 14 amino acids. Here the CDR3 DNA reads TGTGCCAGCAGCCAAGGTGATTCGGGGGGTACCCTCCACTTT. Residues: CASSQGDSGGTLHF.

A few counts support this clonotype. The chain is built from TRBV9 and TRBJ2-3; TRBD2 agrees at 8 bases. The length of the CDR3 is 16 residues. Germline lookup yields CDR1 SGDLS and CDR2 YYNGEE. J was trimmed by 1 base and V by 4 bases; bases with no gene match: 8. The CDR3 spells CASSPRPGGGTDTQYF. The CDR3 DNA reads TGTGCCAGCAGCCCTCGCCCCGGGGGGGGCACAGATACGCAGTATTTT. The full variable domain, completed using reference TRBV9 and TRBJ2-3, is DSGVTQTPKHLITATGQRVTLRCSPRSGDLSVYWYQQSLDQGLQFLIQYYNGEERAKGNILERFSAQQFPDLHSELNLSSLELGDSALYFCASSPRPGGGTDTQYFGPGTRLTVL.

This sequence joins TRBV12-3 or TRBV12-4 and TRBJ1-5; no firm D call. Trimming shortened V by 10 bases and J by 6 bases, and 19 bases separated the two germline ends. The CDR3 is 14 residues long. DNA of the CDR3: TGTGCCATCAGCCCCTCTTCTAGTTTTCAGCCCCAGCATTTT. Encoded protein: CAISPSSSFQPQHF.

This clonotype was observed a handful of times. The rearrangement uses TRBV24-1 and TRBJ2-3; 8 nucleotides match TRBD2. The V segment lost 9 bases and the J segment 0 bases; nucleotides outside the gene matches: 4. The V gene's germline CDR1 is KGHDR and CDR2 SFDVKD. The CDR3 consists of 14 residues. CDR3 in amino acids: CATAGGRSTDTQYF. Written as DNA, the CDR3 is TGTGCCACCGCGGGGGGCAGAAGCACAGATACGCAGTATTTT.

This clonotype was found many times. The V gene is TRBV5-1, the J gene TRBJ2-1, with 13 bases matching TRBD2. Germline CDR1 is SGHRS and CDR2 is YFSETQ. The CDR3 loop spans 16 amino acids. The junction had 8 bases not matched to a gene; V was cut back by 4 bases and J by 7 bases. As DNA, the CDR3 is TGCGCCAGCAGCCCCATACTAGCGGGAGGGGTAAATGAGCAGTTCTTC. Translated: CASSPILAGGVNEQFF.

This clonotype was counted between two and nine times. Here the CDR3 reads CASRRQGSLNEQYF. CDR3 DNA: TGTGCCAGCAGACGACAGGGAAGTTTGAACGAGCAGTACTTC. This chain links TRBV6-2 or TRBV6-3 with TRBJ2-7; 7 bases line up with TRBD1. The CDR3 contains 14 residues. The germline V gene has CDR1 MNHEY and CDR2 SVGEGT. Trimming cost V 6 bases and J 5 bases; bases outside gene matches: 10.

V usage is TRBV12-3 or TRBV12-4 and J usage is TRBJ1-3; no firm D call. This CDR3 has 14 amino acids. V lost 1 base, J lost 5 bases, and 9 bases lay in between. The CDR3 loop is CASSLDRARNTIYF. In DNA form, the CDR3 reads TGTGCCAGCAGTTTAGACAGAGCCAGAAACACCATATATTTT.

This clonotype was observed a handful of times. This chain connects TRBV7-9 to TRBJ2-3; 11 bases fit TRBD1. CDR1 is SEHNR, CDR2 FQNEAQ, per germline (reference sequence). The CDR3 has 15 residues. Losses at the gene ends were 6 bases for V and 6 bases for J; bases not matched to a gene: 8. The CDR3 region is CASRHTGTGGDTQYF. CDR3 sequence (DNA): TGTGCCAGCAGGCATACCGGGACAGGGGGTGATACGCAGTATTTT.

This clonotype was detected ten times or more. The CDR3 nucleotides read TGTGCCAGCAGTATCGGACAGGGGTACGAGCAGTACTTC. Protein product: CASSIGQGYEQYF. V is TRBV12-3 or TRBV12-4 and J is TRBJ2-7; 9 nucleotides align to TRBD1. The CDR3 is 13 residues long. J gave up 4 bases and V 5 bases, and 3 bases lay outside the gene matches.

CDR3 in amino acids: CASTQIVRSGVSTDTQYF. CDR3 coding DNA: TGTGCCAGCACCCAGATTGTCCGTTCAGGGGTAAGCACAGATACGCAGTATTTT. The chain recombines TRBV4-2 with TRBJ2-3; tentatively, D is TRBD1 (6 bases). This CDR3 has 18 amino acids. Between the trimmed V and J ends, which lost 7 bases and 0 bases, there was a span of 23 bases. In germline, CDR1 is LGHNA, CDR2 YNFKEQ.

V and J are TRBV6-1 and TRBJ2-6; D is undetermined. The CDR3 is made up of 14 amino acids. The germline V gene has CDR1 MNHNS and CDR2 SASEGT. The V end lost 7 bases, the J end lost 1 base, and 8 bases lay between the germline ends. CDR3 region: CASTPASGANVLTF. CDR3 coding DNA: TGTGCCAGCACCCCAGCATCTGGGGCCAACGTCCTGACTTTC.